This T cell receptor (beta chain) stems from a study of T-cell reconstitution after alpha-beta-depleted transplantation in children. The CDR3 runs 14 residues. With 3 bases clipped from V and 6 bases from J, the junction kept 7 bases outside the gene matches. Library preparation (for TCRbeta) was performed with unique molecular identifiers. Each CDR3 protein gets one entry after TCRdb re-called the PCR reads with MiXCR. Among fewer than 400,000 distinct CDR3 sequences listed, around 20% were seen once. The sequencing here drew on PBMCs from the stem cell graft donor, taken from the stem cell graft. This TCR came from a human donor who donated a stem cell graft to a child with acute myeloid leukemia. This chain links TRBV12-3 or TRBV12-4 with TRBJ1-2; 7 nucleotides match TRBD1. In DNA, the CDR3 is TGTGCCAGCAGTTTGTCAGGGGGTTTCGATGGCTACACCTTC. Translation: CASSLSGGFDGYTF.